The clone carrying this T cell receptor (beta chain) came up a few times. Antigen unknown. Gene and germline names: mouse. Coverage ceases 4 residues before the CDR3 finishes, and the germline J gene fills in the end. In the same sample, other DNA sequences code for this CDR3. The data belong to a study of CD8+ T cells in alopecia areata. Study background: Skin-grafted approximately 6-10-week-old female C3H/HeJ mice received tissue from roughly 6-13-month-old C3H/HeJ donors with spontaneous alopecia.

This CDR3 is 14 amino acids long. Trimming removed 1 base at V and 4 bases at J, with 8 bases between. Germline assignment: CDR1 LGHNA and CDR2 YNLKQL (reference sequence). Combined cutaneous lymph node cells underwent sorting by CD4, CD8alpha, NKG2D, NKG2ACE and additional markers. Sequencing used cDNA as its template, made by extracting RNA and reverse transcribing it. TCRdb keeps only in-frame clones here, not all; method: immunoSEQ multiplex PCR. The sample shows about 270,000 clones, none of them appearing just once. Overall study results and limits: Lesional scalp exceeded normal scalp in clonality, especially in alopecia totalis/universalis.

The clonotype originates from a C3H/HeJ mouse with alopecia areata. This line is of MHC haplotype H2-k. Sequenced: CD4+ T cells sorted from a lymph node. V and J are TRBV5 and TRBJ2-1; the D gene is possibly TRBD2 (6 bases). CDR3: CASSQGTGYAEQFF. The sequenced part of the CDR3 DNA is TGTGCCAGCAGCCAAGGAACTGGGTATGCT.